The clone carrying this T cell receptor (beta chain) was seen at least ten times. Its antigen is still unknown. V was shortened by 6 bases and J by 2 bases, with 11 bases between the two germline ends. The length of the CDR3 is 13 residues. Germline V CDR1 and CDR2: MNHEY, SVGEGT. These data originate in a study of T cell repertoires in cytomegalovirus infection. Across the study: Public TCR beta signature analysis indicated the presence of both CMV infection and matching HLA type.

General study points: CMV-specific TCR beta clonotypes restricted by HLA-C dominated the ex vivo response. Cumulative frequency of public TCR beta families picked out carriers of CMV plus the relevant HLA.

TCRdb re-called the reads through MiXCR, storing one row per CDR3 protein. The sample carries about 680,000 distinct CDR3 sequences, approximately 24% recorded once. Input material: CD8+ T cells from PBMCs. This chain links TRBV6-2 or TRBV6-3 with TRBJ2-7; D is undetermined. The origin of this receptor is a human donor in good health (CMV status not recorded). Some clones in this sample may be carry-over from other donors' samples. The CDR3: CASRQASPYEQYV. Written as DNA, the CDR3 is TGTGCCAGCAGGCAAGCTTCACCCTACGAGCAGTACGTC.